Each of the 14 T cell receptor beta chains below was sequenced from the same sample in a study of blood T cells in healthy people across ages. It was with a sample-barcoded 5' primer and a J-beta primer mix that a second PCR of roughly 6 to 12 cycles was run. Each CDR3 protein is one row after TCRdb ran MiXCR on the 5' RACE reads. The profile shows about a million distinct CDR3 sequences, around two fifths of them singletons. Sequencing input: blood. These receptors all stem from a young man in good health.

The chain uses TRBV7-9 and TRBJ1-1; D is perhaps TRBD1 (6 bases). Germline V lookup: CDR1 SEHNR, CDR2 FQNEAQ (reference sequence). The CDR3 runs 15 residues. Trimming removed 4 bases from V and 2 bases from J, with 14 bases in between. CDR3 sequence: CASSSGQGINTEAFF. For the CDR3, the DNA is TGTGCCAGCAGCTCGGGACAAGGGATTAACACTGAAGCTTTCTTT. Combining the CDR3 with reference TRBV7-9 and TRBJ1-1 gives the whole variable domain DTGVSQNPRHKITKRGQNVTFRCDPISEHNRLYWYRQTLGQGPEFLTYFQNEAQLEKSRLLSDRFSAERPKGSFSTLEIQRTEQGDSAMYLCASSSGQGINTEAFFGQGTRLTVV.

The genes are TRBV14 and TRBJ2-2; no clear D. The CDR3 contains 15 residues. The germline CDR1 and CDR2 sequences are SGHDN and FVKESK. Deletions cut 7 bases from V and 6 bases from J, with 18 bases between. The DNA of the CDR3 is TGTGCCAGCATCTTCAGGTTCCCGGCCGCCGGGGAGCTGTTTTTT. Its translation is CASIFRFPAAGELFF.

Concerning this clonotype itself: An end of the junction differs from the germline gene, which may be a read error. The rearrangement uses TRBV3-1 and TRBJ1-4; D remains unclear. Germline CDR1 and CDR2: LGHDT and YNNKEL (reference sequence). The CDR3 is 14 amino acids. CDR3 coding DNA: TGCGCCAGCAGCCAATTTGGGAACAATGAAAAACTGTTTTTT. It is translated as CASSQFGNNEKLFF.

This clonotype was seen only a few times. J is TRBJ2-3 and V is TRBV7-9; 7 bases fit TRBD2. V trimming: 8 bases; J trimming: 2 bases; junction bases outside the gene matches: 7. The CDR3 sequence is 14 residues long. From germline, CDR1 is SEHNR and CDR2 FQNEAQ (reference sequence). The CDR3 sequence: CASARGGNTDTQYF. For the CDR3, the DNA is TGTGCCAGCGCCCGCGGGGGAAACACAGATACGCAGTATTTT. Based on the CDR3 plus reference TRBV7-9 and TRBJ2-3, the full variable domain is DTGVSQNPRHKITKRGQNVTFRCDPISEHNRLYWYRQTLGQGPEFLTYFQNEAQLEKSRLLSDRFSAERPKGSFSTLEIQRTEQGDSAMYLCASARGGNTDTQYFGPGTRLTVL.

This clonotype was found a few times. The J gene is TRBJ2-7, the V gene TRBV20-1, with 13 bases identical to TRBD2. The trim removed 6 bases at V and 2 bases at J, leaving 4 bases unmatched. The germline V gene has CDR1 DFQATT and CDR2 SNEGSKA (reference sequence). The CDR3 runs to 14 residues. The CDR3, as DNA: TGCAGTGCCCAAGGGACTAGCGGGACCTACGAGCAGTACTTC. This codes for CSAQGTSGTYEQYF.

This clonotype was seen at least ten times. The chain links TRBV29-1 to TRBJ1-2; 8 bases map to TRBD1. Germline V gives CDR1 SQVTM, CDR2 ANQGSEA. After removal of 5 bases from V and 5 bases from J, the junction contained 4 bases not matched to a gene. The CDR3 spans 12 residues. In DNA, the CDR3 is TGCAGCGTTCCTGACAGGGGTTATGGCTACACCTTC. Translating it yields CSVPDRGYGYTF.

There are many counts of this clonotype. J is TRBJ1-2 and V is TRBV12-3 or TRBV12-4; possible D gene TRBD1, 6 bases. Between the trimmed V and J ends, which lost 3 bases and 8 bases, there was a span of 13 bases. This CDR3 comprises 13 residues. CDR3 in DNA: TGTGCCAGCAGTTTCGACAGGTGGTCGGGCTACACCTTC. Protein: CASSFDRWSGYTF.

This clonotype was found a few times. The chain employs TRBV5-4 and TRBJ2-1; the match to TRBD2 covers 10 bases. Germline V CDR1 and CDR2: SGHNT, YYREEE (reference sequence). With V trimmed by 1 base and J by 8 bases, 9 bases remained unmatched. The CDR3 contains 16 residues. CDR3 residues: CASSLSAGGPLYEQFF. The CDR3 DNA is TGTGCCAGCAGCTTGTCAGCGGGGGGGCCGCTATATGAGCAGTTCTTC. The entire variable domain, with the rest obtained from reference TRBV5-4 and TRBJ2-1, is as follows: ETGVTQSPTHLIKTRGQQVTLRCSSQSGHNTVSWYQQALGQGPQFIFQYYREEENGRGNFPPRFSGLQFPNYSSELNVNALELDDSALYLCASSLSAGGPLYEQFFGPGTRLTVL.

The rearrangement links TRBV7-2 to TRBJ1-2; tentative D call: TRBD1 (6 bases). CDR3 length equals 14 residues. From germline, CDR1 is SGHTA and CDR2 FQGNSA. Trimming cost V 2 bases and J 8 bases, with 15 bases left between them. CDR3 nucleotides: TGTGCCAGCAGCTTAAATTTGCAGGGGCGAGGCTACACCTTC. Translated, it gives CASSLNLQGRGYTF.

The chain combines TRBV7-9 with TRBJ1-1; D call uncertain. Trimming took 3 bases from V and 8 from J, leaving 13 bases between them. Germline V gene sequence: CDR1 SEHNR, CDR2 FQNEAQ (reference sequence). The CDR3 extends over 13 amino acids. The chain's CDR3 is CASSFKGQAEAFF. The CDR3 DNA is TGTGCCAGCAGCTTTAAAGGGCAGGCCGAAGCTTTCTTT.

The genes are TRBV7-9 and TRBJ2-1; the D gene is possibly TRBD2 (6 bases). The DNA end is a closer match to TRBJ2-7, so the J assignment may be wrong. This CDR3 spans 17 amino acids. Germline CDR1 and CDR2: SEHNR and FQNEAQ (reference sequence). In DNA form, the CDR3 reads TGTGCCAGCAGCTTTACGACCGGGAGTTCCGACTACAATGAGCAGTACTTC. Encoded protein: CASSFTTGSSDYNEQYF.

Many counts were recorded for this clonotype. The chain recombines TRBV2 with TRBJ2-7; TRBD1 agrees at 10 bases. Germline loops: CDR1 SNHLY, CDR2 FYNNEI. Trimming cost V 2 bases and J 4 bases; bases outside gene matches: 5. The CDR3 covers 15 residues. This CDR3 reads CASSEKGQGMYEQYF. Here the CDR3 DNA reads TGTGCCAGCAGTGAAAAGGGACAGGGGATGTACGAGCAGTACTTC. Full variable domain (outside the CDR3, taken from reference TRBV2 and TRBJ2-7): EPEVTQTPSHQVTQMGQEVILRCVPISNHLYFYWYRQILGQKVEFLVSFYNNEISEKSEIFDDQFSVERPDGSNFTLKIRSTKLEDSAMYFCASSEKGQGMYEQYFGPGTRLTVT.

This clonotype appeared a few times. J is TRBJ1-3 and V is TRBV16; D gene uncertain. Trimming stripped 0 bases from V and 8 bases from J, with 5 bases between. The CDR3 loop spans 12 amino acids. Germline V CDR1 and CDR2: KGHSY, FQNENV. This CDR3 is CASSQSRDTIYF. CDR3 bases: TGTGCCAGCAGCCAATCTCGGGACACCATATATTTT.

This clonotype was detected a few times. The genes are TRBV7-9 and TRBJ2-1; 11 bases are shared with TRBD1. The CDR3 loop spans 15 amino acids. The trim removed 10 bases at V and 1 base at J, leaving 6 bases unmatched. CDR1 SEHNR and CDR2 FQNEAQ come from the germline V gene (reference sequence). CDR3 in amino acids: CAIRGQGVSYNEQFF. For the CDR3, the DNA is TGTGCCATCAGGGGACAGGGGGTTTCCTACAATGAGCAGTTCTTC. Complete variable domain (other parts from reference TRBV7-9 and TRBJ2-1): DTGVSQNPRHKITKRGQNVTFRCDPISEHNRLYWYRQTLGQGPEFLTYFQNEAQLEKSRLLSDRFSAERPKGSFSTLEIQRTEQGDSAMYLCAIRGQGVSYNEQFFGPGTRLTVL.